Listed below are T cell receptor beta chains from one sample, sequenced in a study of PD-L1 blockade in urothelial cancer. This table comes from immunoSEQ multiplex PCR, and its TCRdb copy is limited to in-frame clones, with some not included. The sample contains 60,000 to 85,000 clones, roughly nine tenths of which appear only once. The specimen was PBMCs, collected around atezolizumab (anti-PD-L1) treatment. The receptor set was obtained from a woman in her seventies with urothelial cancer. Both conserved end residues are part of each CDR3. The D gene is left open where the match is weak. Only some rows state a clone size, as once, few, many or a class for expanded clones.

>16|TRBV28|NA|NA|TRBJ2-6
TGTGCCAGCAGTCCTCGACAGAGCTCTGGGGCCAACGTCCTGACTTTC
CASSPRQSSGANVLTF
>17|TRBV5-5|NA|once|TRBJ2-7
TGTGCCAGCAGCCCGGGGACAGCCGGGACTAGTCACTACGAGCAGTACTTC
CASSPGTAGTSHYEQYF
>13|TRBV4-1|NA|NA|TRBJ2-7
TGCGCCAGCAGCCAAGATTACGGGGTCGAGCAGTACTTC
CASSQDYGVEQYF
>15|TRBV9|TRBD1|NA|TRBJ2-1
TGTGCCAGCAGCGTAGGGGGACAGGGGATAAATGAGCAGTTCTTC
CASSVGGQGINEQFF
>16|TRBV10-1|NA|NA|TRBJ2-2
TGCGCCAGCAGTGAGATACAGGGACCGAACACCGGGGAGCTGTTTTTT
CASSEIQGPNTGELFF
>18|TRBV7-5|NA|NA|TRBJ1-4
TGTGTCAGAAGCTTAGGGGCCGCTTGGTCCGTCCTCAGTGAAAAACTGTTTTTT
CVRSLGAAWSVLSEKLFF
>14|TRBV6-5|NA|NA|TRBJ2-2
TGTGCCACCGGGATTATGGGAAACACCGGGGAGCTGTTTTTT
CATGIMGNTGELFF
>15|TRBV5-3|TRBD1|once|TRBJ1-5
TGTGCCAGAAGCCCCCGGACAGGGTTTAATCAGCCCCAGCATTTT
CARSPRTGFNQPQHF
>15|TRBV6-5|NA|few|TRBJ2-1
TGTGCCAGCAAGAGCGCTTCGAGCTCCTACAATGAGCAGTTCTTC
CASKSASSSYNEQFF
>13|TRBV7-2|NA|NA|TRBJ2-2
TGTGCCAGCAGTCTGTCGGGGTCCGGGGAGCTGTTTTTT
CASSLSGSGELFF
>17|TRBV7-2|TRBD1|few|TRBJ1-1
TGTGCCAGCTCGCCACCTCCAGGGGGCAGGGTGAACACTGAAGCTTTCTTT
CASSPPPGGRVNTEAFF
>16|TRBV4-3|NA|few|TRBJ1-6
TGCGCCAGCAGCCAAGAGGGAGGCAACCCAGTTTCACCCCTCCACTTT
CASSQEGGNPVSPLHF
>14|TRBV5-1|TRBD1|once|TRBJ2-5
TGCGCCAGCAGCTTGGGGGACAGGGCGGAGACCCAGTACTTC
CASSLGDRAETQYF
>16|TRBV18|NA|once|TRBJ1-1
TGTGCCAGCTCACCCGTAATTTCAGGGGAGTACACTGAAGCTTTCTTT
CASSPVISGEYTEAFF
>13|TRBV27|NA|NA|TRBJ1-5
TGTGCCAGCAGCTATGGGCGGGATCAGCCCCAGCATTTT
CASSYGRDQPQHF
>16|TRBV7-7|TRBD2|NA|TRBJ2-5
TGTGCCACCAGGAAATTGGCTAGCGGGAGGGGAGAGACCCAGTACTTC
CATRKLASGRGETQYF
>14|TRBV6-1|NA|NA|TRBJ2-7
TGTGCCACTAGGACGGGGATCGGCTCCTACGAGCAGTACTTC
CATRTGIGSYEQYF
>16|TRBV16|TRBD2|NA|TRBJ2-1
TGTGCCAGCAGCCAGGGACTAGCGGGGTCCTACAATGAGCAGTTCTTC
CASSQGLAGSYNEQFF
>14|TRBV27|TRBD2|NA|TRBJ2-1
TGTGCCAGCCACCCGGGACTAGCGGACAATGAGCAGTTCTTC
CASHPGLADNEQFF
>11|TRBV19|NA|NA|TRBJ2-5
TGTGCCAGTAAGAGGTTGAAGACCCAGTACTTC
CASKRLKTQYF
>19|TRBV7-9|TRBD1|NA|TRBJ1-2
TGTGCCAGCACCTCTTTTAGCCCCTCTGACAGGGGGCCCGAGAGGGGCTACACCTTC
CASTSFSPSDRGPERGYTF
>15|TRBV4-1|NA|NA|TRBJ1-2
TGCGCCAGCAGCCAAGAAAATAGGGGGAACTATGGCTACACCTTC
CASSQENRGNYGYTF
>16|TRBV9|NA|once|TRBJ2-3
TGTGCCAGCAGCGTAGGGGCGGGGCGGTACACAGATACGCAGTATTTT
CASSVGAGRYTDTQYF
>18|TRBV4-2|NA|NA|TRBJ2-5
TGTGCCAGCAGCCAAGAGACTAGAAGTTCTTATTACCAAGAGACCCAGTACTTC
CASSQETRSSYYQETQYF
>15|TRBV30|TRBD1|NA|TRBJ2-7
TGTGCAGTACGCCACAGGGGTTTGGGTGTGGGAGAGCAGTACTTC
CAVRHRGLGVGEQYF
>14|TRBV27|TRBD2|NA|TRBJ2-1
TGTGCCAGCAGTCACGGGAGGGCCGAGGGTGAGCAGTTCTTC
CASSHGRAEGEQFF
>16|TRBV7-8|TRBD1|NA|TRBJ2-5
TGTGCCAGCAGTCACCCCGTGGACAGGGGACAAGAGACCCAGTACTTC
CASSHPVDRGQETQYF
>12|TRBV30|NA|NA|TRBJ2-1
TGTGCCTGGACAGGGATCTACAATGAGCAGTTCTTC
CAWTGIYNEQFF
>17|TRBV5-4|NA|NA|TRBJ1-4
TGTGCCAGCAGCTTGGGGGGGCGGGGGAACTCGAATGAAAAACTGTTTTTT
CASSLGGRGNSNEKLFF
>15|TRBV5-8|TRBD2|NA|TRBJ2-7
TGTGCCAGCAGTACCCCCCTCGGACTAGCTTACGAGCAGTACTTC
CASSTPLGLAYEQYF
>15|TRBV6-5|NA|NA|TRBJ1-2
TGTGCCAGCAGTTACGTTCAGGAGGGCTTCTATGGCTACACCTTC
CASSYVQEGFYGYTF
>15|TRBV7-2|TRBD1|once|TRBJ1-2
TGTGCCAGCAGCTATTTGACAGGGTATAACTATGGCTACACCTTC
CASSYLTGYNYGYTF
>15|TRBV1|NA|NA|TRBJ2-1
TGCACCAGCAGCCCCCGAGCGGGACCGTACAATGAGCAGTTCTTC
CTSSPRAGPYNEQFF
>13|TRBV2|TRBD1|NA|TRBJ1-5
TGTGCCAGCTACCTCCCGGGGACAGGACCCCAGCATTTT
CASYLPGTGPQHF
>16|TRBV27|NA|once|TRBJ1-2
TGTGCCAGCAGTTTTCAGAGTGGAGGAGGGATCTATGGCTACACCTTC
CASSFQSGGGIYGYTF
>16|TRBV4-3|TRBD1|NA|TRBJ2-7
TGCGCCAGCAGCCAAGACGACGGGACAGGGCCCTACGAGCAGTACTTC
CASSQDDGTGPYEQYF
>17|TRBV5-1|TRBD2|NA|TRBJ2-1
TGCGCCAGCAGCTTGACTTATAGTAGCGGGAGTGGGGATGAGCAGTTCTTC
CASSLTYSSGSGDEQFF
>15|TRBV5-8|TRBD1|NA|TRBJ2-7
TGTGCCAGCAGCTTGGTACAGGGGAATTCCTACGAGCAGTACTTC
CASSLVQGNSYEQYF
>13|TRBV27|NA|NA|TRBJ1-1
TGTGCCAGCAGGCTCAATCGGGTGGCTGAAGCTTTCTTT
CASRLNRVAEAFF
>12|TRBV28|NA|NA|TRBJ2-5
TGTGCCAGTAACATGTACCAAGAGACCCAGTACTTC
CASNMYQETQYF
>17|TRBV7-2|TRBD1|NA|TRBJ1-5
TGTGCCAGCAGCTTTAGTTTCGGGACAGGGTACAATCAGCCCCAGCATTTT
CASSFSFGTGYNQPQHF
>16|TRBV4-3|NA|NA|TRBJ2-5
TGCGCCAGCAGCCCTAGTCGCCAGGGGCGGGCAGAGACCCAGTACTTC
CASSPSRQGRAETQYF
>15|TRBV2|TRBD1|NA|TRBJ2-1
TGTGCCAGCAGTGGGTCAGGGGGCTTCTACAATGAGCAGTTCTTC
CASSGSGGFYNEQFF
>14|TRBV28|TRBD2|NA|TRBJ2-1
TGTGCCAGCAAGGGGACTAGCGGAGTCAATGAGCAGTTCTTC
CASKGTSGVNEQFF
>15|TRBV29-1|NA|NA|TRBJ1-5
TGCAGCGTTGAAGATGGGGGGGAAGGCAATCAGCCCCAGCATTTT
CSVEDGGEGNQPQHF
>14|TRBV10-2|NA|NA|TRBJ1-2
TGCGCCAGCAGTGAGTCGACGGCGTGGGGAGCCCACACCTTC
CASSESTAWGAHTF
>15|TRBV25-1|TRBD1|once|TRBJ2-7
TGTGCCAGCAGTCCCGCCGGGACAGGCGCCTACGAGCAGTACTTC
CASSPAGTGAYEQYF
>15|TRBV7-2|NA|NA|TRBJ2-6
TGTGCCAGCAGCCCGCGTCTCTCTGGGGCCAACGTCCTGACTTTC
CASSPRLSGANVLTF
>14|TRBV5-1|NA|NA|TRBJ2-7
TGCGCCAGCAGCTTAGGACAGCAAAGCTACGAGCAGTACTTC
CASSLGQQSYEQYF
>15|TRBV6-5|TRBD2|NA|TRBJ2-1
TGTGCCAGCAGTAAAAGCGGGGGGTTCAACAATGAGCAGTTCTTC
CASSKSGGFNNEQFF
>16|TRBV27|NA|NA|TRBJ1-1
TGTGCCAGCAGTCCAAATGGACAGAGGAGAAACACTGAAGCTTTCTTT
CASSPNGQRRNTEAFF
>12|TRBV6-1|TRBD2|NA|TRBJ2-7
TGTGCCACCAAGACTAGCGTTAACGAGCAGTACTTC
CATKTSVNEQYF
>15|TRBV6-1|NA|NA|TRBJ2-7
TGTGCCAGCAGTCGGACAGACGATAGCTCCTACGAGCAGTACTTC
CASSRTDDSSYEQYF
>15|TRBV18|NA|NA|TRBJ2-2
TGTGCCAGCTCACCAAGCAGGGATCCCACCGGGGAGCTGTTTTTT
CASSPSRDPTGELFF
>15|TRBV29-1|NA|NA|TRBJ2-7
TGCAGCGTTGAGGCCCCCGGGATTCAATCCTACGAGCAGTACTTC
CSVEAPGIQSYEQYF
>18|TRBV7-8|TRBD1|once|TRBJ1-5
TGTGCCAGCAGCTTAAGAGCGGGGGGGGGACAGGGATCGGGGCCCCAGCATTTT
CASSLRAGGGQGSGPQHF
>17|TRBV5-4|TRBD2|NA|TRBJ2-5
TGTGCCAGCAGCGGAGGGACTAGCGGGGGTCCACAAGAGACCCAGTACTTC
CASSGGTSGGPQETQYF